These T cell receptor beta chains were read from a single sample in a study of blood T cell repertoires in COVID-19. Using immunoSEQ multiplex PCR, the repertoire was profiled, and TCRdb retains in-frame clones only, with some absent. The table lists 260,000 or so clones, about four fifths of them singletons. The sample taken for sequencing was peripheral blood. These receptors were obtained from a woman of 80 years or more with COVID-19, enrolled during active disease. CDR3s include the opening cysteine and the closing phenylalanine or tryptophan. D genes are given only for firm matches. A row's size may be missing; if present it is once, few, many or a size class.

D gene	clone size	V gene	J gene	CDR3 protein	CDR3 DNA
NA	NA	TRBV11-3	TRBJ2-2	CASSPGGAGELFF	TGCGCCAGCAGCCCAGGAGGAGCCGGGGAGCTGTTTTTT
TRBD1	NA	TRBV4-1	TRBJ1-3	CASSRPTGDYSGNTIYF	TGCGCCAGCAGCCGACCCACAGGGGATTACTCTGGAAACACCATATATTTT
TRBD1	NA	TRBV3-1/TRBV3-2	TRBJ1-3	CASQGQGRNTIYF	TGTGCCAGCCAAGGACAGGGGAGAAACACCATATATTTT
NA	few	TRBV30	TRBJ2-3	CAWSVGGSDTQYF	TGTGCCTGGAGTGTCGGGGGATCGGATACGCAGTATTTT
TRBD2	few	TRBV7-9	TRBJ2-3	CASSSRTGLAVTDTQYF	TGTGCCAGCAGCTCCCGTACAGGACTAGCGGTCACAGATACGCAGTATTTT
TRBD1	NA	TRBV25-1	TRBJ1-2	CASSDSRTGNYGYTF	TGTGCCAGCAGTGACTCACGGACAGGGAACTATGGCTACACCTTC
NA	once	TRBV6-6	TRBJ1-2	CASRPHRASSNYGYTF	TGTGCCAGCAGGCCCCACAGGGCTTCTTCTAACTATGGCTACACCTTC
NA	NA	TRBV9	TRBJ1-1	CASSLSGAGEKAFF	TGTGCCAGCAGCCTCTCAGGGGCAGGTGAAAAAGCTTTCTTT
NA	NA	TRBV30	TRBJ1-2	CAWDRGYTF	TGTGCCTGGGACAGAGGCTACACCTTC
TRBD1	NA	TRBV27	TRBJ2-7	CASRGTGKTYEQYF	TGTGCCAGCAGAGGGACAGGGAAAACCTACGAGCAGTACTTC
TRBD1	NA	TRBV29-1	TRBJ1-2	CSVKGADGYTF	TGCAGCGTCAAGGGGGCGGATGGCTACACCTTC
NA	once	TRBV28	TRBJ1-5	CASSSDIPGFQPQHF	TGTGCCAGCAGCTCCGATATCCCGGGGTTTCAGCCCCAGCATTTT
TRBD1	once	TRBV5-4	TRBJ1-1	CASSWGQGRTEAFF	TGTGCCAGCAGCTGGGGACAGGGGCGAACTGAAGCTTTCTTT
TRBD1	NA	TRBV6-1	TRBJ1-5	CASSETGNQPQHF	TGTGCCAGCAGTGAGACAGGGAATCAGCCCCAGCATTTT
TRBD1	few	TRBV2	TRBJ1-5	CASSPINRGSNQPQHF	TGTGCCAGCAGTCCTATTAACAGGGGGAGCAATCAGCCCCAGCATTTT
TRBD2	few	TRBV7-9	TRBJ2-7	CASSLLSLAGGQDEQYF	TGTGCCAGCAGCTTATTATCCCTAGCGGGAGGTCAAGACGAGCAGTACTTC
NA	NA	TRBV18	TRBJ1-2	CASSPTGSYGYTF	TGTGCCAGCTCACCCACAGGGAGCTATGGCTACACCTTC
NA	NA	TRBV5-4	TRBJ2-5	CASSSAGPPETQYF	TGTGCCAGCAGCTCTGCGGGGCCGCCAGAGACCCAGTACTTC
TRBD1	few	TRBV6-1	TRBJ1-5	CASSELGQGRQPQHF	TGTGCCAGCAGTGAATTGGGACAGGGTAGACAGCCCCAGCATTTT
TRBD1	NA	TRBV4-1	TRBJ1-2	CASSPDRGVLYTF	TGCGCCAGCAGCCCCGACAGGGGTGTTCTCTACACCTTC
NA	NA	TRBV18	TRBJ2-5	CASSPSGETQYF	TGTGCCAGCTCACCATCCGGAGAGACCCAGTACTTC
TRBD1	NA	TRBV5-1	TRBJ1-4	CASSLSGTGHEKLFF	TGCGCCAGCAGCTTGTCCGGGACAGGGCACGAAAAACTGTTTTTT
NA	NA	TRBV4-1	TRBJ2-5	CASSHPSQGTETQYF	TGCGCCAGCAGCCACCCCTCACAGGGTACGGAGACCCAGTACTTC
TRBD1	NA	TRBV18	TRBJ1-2	CASSQQGASGYTF	TGTGCCAGCTCTCAGCAGGGGGCTTCTGGCTACACCTTC
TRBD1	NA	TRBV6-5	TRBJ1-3	CASSYSGQVGNTIYF	TGTGCCAGCAGTTACTCGGGACAGGTCGGAAACACCATATATTTT
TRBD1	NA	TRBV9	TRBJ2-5	CASSVGGTGEETQYF	TGTGCCAGCAGCGTAGGGGGGACAGGGGAAGAGACCCAGTACTTC
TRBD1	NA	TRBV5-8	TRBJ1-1	CASSGLGQQNTEAFF	TGTGCCAGCAGCGGCTTGGGACAGCAGAACACTGAAGCTTTCTTT
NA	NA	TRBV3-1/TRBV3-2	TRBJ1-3	CASSRGRSGNTIYF	TGTGCCAGCAGCCGTGGGAGGTCTGGAAACACCATATATTTT
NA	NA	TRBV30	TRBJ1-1	CAWKKYSYDTEAFF	TGTGCCTGGAAAAAGTACAGCTATGACACTGAAGCTTTCTTT
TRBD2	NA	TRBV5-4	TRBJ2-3	CASSFTSGHSTDTQYF	TGTGCCAGCAGCTTTACTAGCGGACATAGCACAGATACGCAGTATTTT
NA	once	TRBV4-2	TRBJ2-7	CASSHDLTYSYEQYF	TGTGCCAGCAGCCACGACCTGACTTACTCCTACGAGCAGTACTTC
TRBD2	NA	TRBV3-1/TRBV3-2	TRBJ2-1	CAVGGGGSSEQFF	TGTGCAGTGGGAGGCGGGGGATCCAGTGAGCAGTTCTTC
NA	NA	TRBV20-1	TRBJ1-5	CSASLSGGVLRINQPQHF	TGCAGTGCTAGTCTGTCGGGAGGGGTCCTCCGAATCAATCAGCCCCAGCATTTT
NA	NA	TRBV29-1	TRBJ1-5	CSVADSINQPQHF	TGCAGCGTTGCGGACAGTATTAATCAGCCCCAGCATTTT
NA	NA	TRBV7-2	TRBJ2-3	CASSPLRSSTDTQYF	TGTGCCAGCAGCCCGCTAAGATCTAGCACAGATACGCAGTATTTT
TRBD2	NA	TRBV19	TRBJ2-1	CASKEIGLAGGYNEQFF	TGTGCCAGTAAGGAGATAGGACTAGCGGGGGGGTACAATGAGCAGTTCTTC
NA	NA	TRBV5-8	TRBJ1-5	CASSSYGGNQPQHF	TGTGCCAGCAGCTCCTACGGGGGAAATCAGCCCCAGCATTTT
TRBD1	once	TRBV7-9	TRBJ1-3	CASSPRTGLAGNTIYF	TGTGCCAGCAGCCCCCGGACAGGGCTGGCTGGAAACACCATATATTTT
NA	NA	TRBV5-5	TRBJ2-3	CASSPQTSTDTQYF	TGTGCCAGCAGCCCCCAAACTAGCACAGATACGCAGTATTTT
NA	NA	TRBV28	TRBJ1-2	CASSMTVNYGYTF	TGTGCCAGCAGTATGACAGTTAACTATGGCTACACCTTC
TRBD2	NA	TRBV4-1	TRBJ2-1	CASSQEAPGLAGGQNEQFF	TGCGCCAGCAGCCAAGAGGCACCGGGACTAGCGGGAGGGCAAAATGAGCAGTTCTTC
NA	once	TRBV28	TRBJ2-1	CASSFTLASGEQFF	TGTGCCAGCAGTTTTACCCTAGCATCCGGTGAGCAGTTCTTC
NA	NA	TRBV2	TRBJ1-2	CASSATGLPTTWGYTF	TGTGCCAGCAGTGCAACCGGACTTCCCACGACGTGGGGCTACACCTTC
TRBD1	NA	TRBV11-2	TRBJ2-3	CASSLVGTASTDTQYF	TGTGCCAGCAGCTTAGTCGGGACAGCTAGCACAGATACGCAGTATTTT
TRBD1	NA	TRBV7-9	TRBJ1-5	CASSPDRGLVQPQHF	TGTGCCAGCAGTCCGGACAGGGGGCTAGTTCAGCCCCAGCATTTT
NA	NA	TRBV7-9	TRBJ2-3	CASSLIGAAGTDTQYF	TGTGCCAGCAGCTTAATAGGGGCGGCCGGCACAGATACGCAGTATTTT
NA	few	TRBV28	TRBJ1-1	CASGYQDTEAFF	TGTGCCAGCGGATACCAGGACACTGAAGCTTTCTTT
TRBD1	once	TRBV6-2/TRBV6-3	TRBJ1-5	CASSKTGENQPQHF	TGTGCCAGCAGCAAGACAGGGGAAAATCAGCCCCAGCATTTT
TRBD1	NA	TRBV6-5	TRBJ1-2	CASSPLWTGGGYTF	TGTGCCAGCAGCCCCCTATGGACAGGAGGTGGCTACACCTTC
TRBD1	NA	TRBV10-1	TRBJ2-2	CASRGQGAGELFF	TGCGCCAGCAGAGGACAGGGGGCCGGGGAGCTGTTTTTT
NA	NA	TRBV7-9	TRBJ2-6	CASGQDAGLANVLTF	TGTGCCAGCGGCCAGGATGCAGGGCTGGCCAACGTCCTGACTTTC
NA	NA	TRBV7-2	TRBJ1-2	CASTSVANYGYTF	TGTGCCAGCACCTCCGTCGCTAACTATGGCTACACCTTC
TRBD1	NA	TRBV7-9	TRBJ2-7	CASSPGQGLVYEQYF	TGTGCCAGCAGCCCCGGACAGGGCCTGGTCTACGAGCAGTACTTC
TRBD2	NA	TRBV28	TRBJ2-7	CASRGLAGGLYEQYF	TGTGCCAGCAGAGGCCTAGCGGGAGGTCTCTACGAGCAGTACTTC
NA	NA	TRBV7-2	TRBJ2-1	CASSLAPYNEQFF	TGTGCCAGCAGCTTGGCACCCTACAATGAGCAGTTCTTC